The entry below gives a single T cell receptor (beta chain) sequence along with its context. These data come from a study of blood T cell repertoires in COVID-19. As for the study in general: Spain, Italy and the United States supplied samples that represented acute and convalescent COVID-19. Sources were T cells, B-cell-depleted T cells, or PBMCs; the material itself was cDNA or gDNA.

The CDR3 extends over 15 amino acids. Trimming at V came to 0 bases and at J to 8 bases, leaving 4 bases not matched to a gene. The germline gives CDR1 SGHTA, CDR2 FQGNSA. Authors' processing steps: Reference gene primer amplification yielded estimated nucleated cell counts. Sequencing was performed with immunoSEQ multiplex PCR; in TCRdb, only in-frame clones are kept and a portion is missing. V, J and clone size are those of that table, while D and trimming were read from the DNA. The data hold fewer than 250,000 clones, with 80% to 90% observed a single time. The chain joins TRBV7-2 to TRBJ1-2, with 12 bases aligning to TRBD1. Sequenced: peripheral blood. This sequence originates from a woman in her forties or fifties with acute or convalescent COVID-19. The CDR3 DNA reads TGTGCCAGCAGCTTAGCGGGACAGGGGGCGGGAGGCTACACCTTC. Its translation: CASSLAGQGAGGYTF.